This T cell receptor beta chain was retrieved from a study of vaccination and CD4 T cells after COVID-19. Study conclusions and caveats: No early post-infection timepoints were studied, and convalescent patients studied were relatively few.

This clonotype came up a few times. Its antigen remains unidentified. Sample treatment: approximately nine-day PBMC culture with coronavirus spike peptide pools or control peptides (ViraFEST assay). The CDR3 runs 13 residues. Germline CDR1 is LNHDA and CDR2 is SQIVND (reference sequence). Deletions cut 3 bases from V and 3 bases from J, with 5 bases between. Sequencing of the DNA from cultured CD4+ T cells was carried out with the Oncomine TCR Beta short-read assay. MiXCR, applied by TCRdb to the PCR reads, yields one record per CDR3 protein. The repertoire has roughly 5,400 distinct CDR3 sequences, 30% to 35% of them found once; the top ten carry more than 30%.

This receptor was identified in a human donor who had recovered from COVID-19. The chain combines TRBV19 with TRBJ2-2; D not resolved. The source material was CD4+ T cells from blood, cultured in vitro, sampled after SARS-CoV-2 vaccination. CDR3 in DNA: TGTGCCAGTAGTATTTACGACACCGGGGAGCTGTTTTTT. Translated: CASSIYDTGELFF.